This T cell receptor beta chain derives from a study of control samples from healthy donors and cancer patients. Here immunoSEQ multiplex PCR was the method, and the copy in TCRdb shows in-frame clones only, minus some. Of under 200,000 clones in the sample, 91% were seen once. This CDR3 contains 13 residues. Trimming took off 0 bases at V and 3 bases at J, with 6 bases between the two ends. Germline V CDR1 and CDR2: KGHSY, FQNENV. This chain links TRBV16 with TRBJ2-7, with a possible D match to TRBD1 (6 bases). This sequence was found in a woman in her thirties in good health. Sequenced sample: blood. Written as DNA, the CDR3 is TGTGCCAGCAGCCAATCAGGGGGCTACGAGCAGTACTTC. This encodes CASSQSGGYEQYF.